A selection of T cell receptor beta chains follows, all from one sample in a study of CD8 T cells in Susac syndrome. TCRdb re-called the immunoSEQ multiplex PCR reads with MiXCR, one entry per CDR3 protein. Here the sample spans roughly 200,000 distinct CDR3 sequences, over 90% being singletons. Sequencing was carried out using CD4+ T cells from PBMCs. The receptors originated from a human donor with Susac syndrome. CDR3s include the opening cysteine and the closing phenylalanine or tryptophan. Fields, in order: V gene, D gene, clone size, J gene, CDR3 DNA, CDR3 protein. The D gene is left open where the match is weak. Not every row has a clone size; where given, it reads once, few, many or a size class.

V gene: TRBV6-5
D gene: -
clone size: -
J gene: TRBJ1-2
CDR3 DNA: TGTGCCAGCAGTTACCGGGGCGGCTACACCTTC
CDR3 protein: CASSYRGGYTF

V gene: TRBV14
D gene: -
clone size: -
J gene: TRBJ2-6
CDR3 DNA: TGTGCCAGCAGCCAAGGATTTTCAGGGCGCTCTGGGGCCAACGTCCTGACTTTC
CDR3 protein: CASSQGFSGRSGANVLTF

V gene: TRBV20-1
D gene: TRBD2
clone size: -
J gene: TRBJ2-1
CDR3 DNA: TGCAGTGCCTCGGGACTAGCGGGAGGGTATAGCGAGCAGTTCTTC
CDR3 protein: CSASGLAGGYSEQFF

V gene: TRBV11-3
D gene: -
clone size: -
J gene: TRBJ1-2
CDR3 DNA: TGTGCCAGCAGCTTAGGCCCCGGGGGCGATGGCTACACCTTC
CDR3 protein: CASSLGPGGDGYTF

V gene: TRBV3-1
D gene: TRBD2
clone size: -
J gene: TRBJ2-5
CDR3 DNA: TGTGCCAGCAGCTCAACCCTAGCGGGGGGTGAGACCCAGTACTTC
CDR3 protein: CASSSTLAGGETQYF

V gene: TRBV20-1
D gene: -
clone size: -
J gene: TRBJ2-5
CDR3 DNA: TGCAGTGCGAGAGGGATGGGTGGGGGGGAGACCCAGTACTTC
CDR3 protein: CSARGMGGGETQYF

V gene: TRBV2
D gene: TRBD1
clone size: -
J gene: TRBJ2-7
CDR3 DNA: TGTGCCAGCAGCTCAGGGGGCGCGATGTACTTC
CDR3 protein: CASSSGGAMYF

V gene: TRBV29-1
D gene: -
clone size: -
J gene: TRBJ2-5
CDR3 DNA: TGCAGTCACCAAGGATCAGAGACCCAGTACTTC
CDR3 protein: CSHQGSETQYF

V gene: TRBV29-1
D gene: TRBD1
clone size: -
J gene: TRBJ1-2
CDR3 DNA: TGCAGCGTCGGACCGGGACAGGGAACGTATGGCTACACCTTC
CDR3 protein: CSVGPGQGTYGYTF

V gene: TRBV7-2
D gene: -
clone size: -
J gene: TRBJ2-7
CDR3 DNA: TGTGCCAGCAGCTTGACAGGAGATTTGAATGGCGAGCAGTACTTC
CDR3 protein: CASSLTGDLNGEQYF

V gene: TRBV7-3
D gene: -
clone size: -
J gene: TRBJ2-1
CDR3 DNA: TGTGCCAGCAGCTCCGGACTCGTTCCTTGGGGGCAGTTCTTC
CDR3 protein: CASSSGLVPWGQFF

V gene: TRBV11-2
D gene: TRBD2
clone size: -
J gene: TRBJ2-7
CDR3 DNA: TGTGCCAGCAGCGCGCTGGGACTAGCGGTCTACGAGCAGTACTTC
CDR3 protein: CASSALGLAVYEQYF

V gene: TRBV12-5
D gene: TRBD1
clone size: -
J gene: TRBJ2-3
CDR3 DNA: TGTGCTAGTGGGCGGGGACAGGGGAACACAGATACGCAGTATTTT
CDR3 protein: CASGRGQGNTDTQYF

V gene: TRBV25-1
D gene: TRBD1
clone size: -
J gene: TRBJ2-7
CDR3 DNA: TGTGCCAGCAGTGCCTCCGGGACAGGGGGCGAGCAGTACTTC
CDR3 protein: CASSASGTGGEQYF

V gene: TRBV6-2/TRBV6-3
D gene: TRBD2
clone size: -
J gene: TRBJ2-1
CDR3 DNA: TGTGCCAGCAGTTCGGGACTAACACAGTTCTTC
CDR3 protein: CASSSGLTQFF

V gene: TRBV4-2
D gene: -
clone size: -
J gene: TRBJ2-5
CDR3 DNA: TGTGCCAGCAGCCAAGATTACAGCAGGGGAGAGACCCAGTACTTC
CDR3 protein: CASSQDYSRGETQYF

V gene: TRBV29-1
D gene: TRBD2
clone size: -
J gene: TRBJ2-2
CDR3 DNA: TGCAGCTTCCGGACTAGCGGGAGCCCCGGGGAGCTGTTTTTT
CDR3 protein: CSFRTSGSPGELFF

V gene: TRBV20-1
D gene: -
clone size: -
J gene: TRBJ2-3
CDR3 DNA: TGCAGTGCTAGGGCAGGGGGCACAGATACGCAGTATTTT
CDR3 protein: CSARAGGTDTQYF

V gene: TRBV7-2
D gene: -
clone size: -
J gene: TRBJ1-2
CDR3 DNA: TGTGCCAGCAGCTTAGGACACACCGGGCCCTTTAACTATGGCTACACCTTC
CDR3 protein: CASSLGHTGPFNYGYTF

V gene: TRBV7-2
D gene: -
clone size: -
J gene: TRBJ2-7
CDR3 DNA: TGTGCCAGCAGCTTAGCTCCAGCGCTGATTCGGGGTGAGCAGTACTTC
CDR3 protein: CASSLAPALIRGEQYF

V gene: TRBV30
D gene: TRBD1
clone size: -
J gene: TRBJ1-4
CDR3 DNA: TGTGCCTGCCCCGGGACAGCTAATGAAAAACTGTTTTTT
CDR3 protein: CACPGTANEKLFF

V gene: TRBV12-3/TRBV12-4
D gene: TRBD2
clone size: -
J gene: TRBJ2-1
CDR3 DNA: TGTACCAGCAGGCGACCAGCTGGGCCAGCGGGGGGCCCCCCGACTCGGGATGAGCAGTTCTTC
CDR3 protein: CTSRRPAGPAGGPPTRDEQFF

V gene: TRBV15
D gene: -
clone size: -
J gene: TRBJ2-5
CDR3 DNA: TGTGCCACCAGCCGGCCAGGGGAGCAAGAGACCCAGTACTTC
CDR3 protein: CATSRPGEQETQYF

V gene: TRBV4-3
D gene: -
clone size: -
J gene: TRBJ1-5
CDR3 DNA: TGCGCCAGCAGCCAAACAGGGAGGGACAATCAGCCCCAGCATTTT
CDR3 protein: CASSQTGRDNQPQHF

V gene: TRBV12-3/TRBV12-4
D gene: -
clone size: -
J gene: TRBJ1-4
CDR3 DNA: TGTGCCAGCAGCCCGGCCACTAGGTTAAATGAAAAACTGTTTTTT
CDR3 protein: CASSPATRLNEKLFF

V gene: TRBV4-1
D gene: -
clone size: -
J gene: TRBJ2-3
CDR3 DNA: TGCGCCAGCAGCCAGGAAGACCTAAGTACAGGAATAGCCACAGATACGCAGTATTTT
CDR3 protein: CASSQEDLSTGIATDTQYF

V gene: TRBV9
D gene: -
clone size: -
J gene: TRBJ1-1
CDR3 DNA: TGTGCCAGCAGCCCCCGGGCCAGGGGACGGAACACTGAAGCTTTCTTT
CDR3 protein: CASSPRARGRNTEAFF

V gene: TRBV4-3
D gene: TRBD2
clone size: -
J gene: TRBJ2-5
CDR3 DNA: TGCGCCAGCAGCCCCACAACTAGCGGGAGGAGGGGAGAGACCCAGTACTTC
CDR3 protein: CASSPTTSGRRGETQYF

V gene: TRBV7-8
D gene: TRBD1
clone size: -
J gene: TRBJ1-4
CDR3 DNA: TGTGCCAGCAGCGGTACCGGGACAGCTGATGAAAAACTGTTTTTT
CDR3 protein: CASSGTGTADEKLFF

V gene: TRBV19
D gene: TRBD1
clone size: few
J gene: TRBJ2-5
CDR3 DNA: TGTGCCAGTAGTAAGGACAGGGGTGAGACCCAGTACTTC
CDR3 protein: CASSKDRGETQYF

V gene: TRBV30
D gene: TRBD1
clone size: -
J gene: TRBJ2-2
CDR3 DNA: TGTGCCTGGAGTCTTACAGGGGCGGCCGGGGAGCTGTTTTTT
CDR3 protein: CAWSLTGAAGELFF

V gene: TRBV20-1
D gene: -
clone size: -
J gene: TRBJ2-1
CDR3 DNA: TGCAGTGTCCTGGACTGGAACAATGAGCAGTTCTTC
CDR3 protein: CSVLDWNNEQFF

V gene: TRBV29-1
D gene: -
clone size: -
J gene: TRBJ1-1
CDR3 DNA: TGCAGCGTTGAAGGGGGCGGGTCCGAAGCTTTCTTT
CDR3 protein: CSVEGGGSEAFF

V gene: TRBV6-5
D gene: TRBD2
clone size: -
J gene: TRBJ2-7
CDR3 DNA: TGTGCCAGCAGCCCCTTTCTAGCGGGGGTTAGCGAGCAGTACTTC
CDR3 protein: CASSPFLAGVSEQYF

V gene: TRBV4-2
D gene: -
clone size: -
J gene: TRBJ1-2
CDR3 DNA: TGTGCCAGCAGCCAAGACCCTCAGGACTATGGCTACACCTTC
CDR3 protein: CASSQDPQDYGYTF

V gene: TRBV20-1
D gene: -
clone size: -
J gene: TRBJ1-2
CDR3 DNA: TGCAGTGCTACAGAGACTAACTATGGCTACACCTTC
CDR3 protein: CSATETNYGYTF

V gene: TRBV15
D gene: TRBD2
clone size: -
J gene: TRBJ2-1
CDR3 DNA: TGTGCCACCAGCAGAGATCTGCTAAAGCGGGACTACTACAATGAGCAGTTCTTC
CDR3 protein: CATSRDLLKRDYYNEQFF

V gene: TRBV3-1
D gene: -
clone size: -
J gene: TRBJ2-3
CDR3 DNA: TGTGCCAGCAGCCCCGCGAGCTGGGCGCAGTATTTT
CDR3 protein: CASSPASWAQYF

V gene: TRBV7-9
D gene: -
clone size: -
J gene: TRBJ2-5
CDR3 DNA: TGTGCCAGCAGCTTTCTTCAGGGGTTTCAAGAGACCCAGTACTTC
CDR3 protein: CASSFLQGFQETQYF

V gene: TRBV19
D gene: TRBD2
clone size: -
J gene: TRBJ2-1
CDR3 DNA: TGTGCCAGTGCCTTCATACTAGCGGGAGGGTCTGGAGAGCAGTTCTTC
CDR3 protein: CASAFILAGGSGEQFF

V gene: TRBV28
D gene: -
clone size: -
J gene: TRBJ2-7
CDR3 DNA: TGTGCCAGCGGGACCGGACGTAGTTCCTCCTACGAGCAGTACTTC
CDR3 protein: CASGTGRSSSYEQYF

V gene: TRBV12-3/TRBV12-4
D gene: -
clone size: -
J gene: TRBJ1-1
CDR3 DNA: TGTGCCAGCAGTTTAAGTAGGGGGTCGTTTGAAGCTTTCTTT
CDR3 protein: CASSLSRGSFEAFF

V gene: TRBV3-1
D gene: -
clone size: -
J gene: TRBJ2-3
CDR3 DNA: TGTGCCAGCAGCCAAGATGGGTGGGATACGCAGTATTTT
CDR3 protein: CASSQDGWDTQYF

V gene: TRBV12-5
D gene: TRBD1
clone size: -
J gene: TRBJ1-2
CDR3 DNA: TGTGCTAGTGGTTTGGAACAGGGGGCGAGCGGTGGCTACACCTTC
CDR3 protein: CASGLEQGASGGYTF

V gene: TRBV19
D gene: -
clone size: -
J gene: TRBJ1-5
CDR3 DNA: TGTGCCAGCAGGATAGGCAGCAATCAGCCCCAGCATTTT
CDR3 protein: CASRIGSNQPQHF

V gene: TRBV12-3/TRBV12-4
D gene: -
clone size: -
J gene: TRBJ2-1
CDR3 DNA: TGTGCCAGCAGTTTAGCTAGGACGGGACCCGACAATGAGCAGTTCTTC
CDR3 protein: CASSLARTGPDNEQFF

V gene: TRBV19
D gene: TRBD2
clone size: -
J gene: TRBJ2-1
CDR3 DNA: TGTGCCAGTAGTATCTCGACCCGGGGGGTAGGTTACAATGAGCAGTTCTTC
CDR3 protein: CASSISTRGVGYNEQFF

V gene: TRBV28
D gene: -
clone size: -
J gene: TRBJ2-5
CDR3 DNA: TGTGCCAGCGTCTCCCGTCAAGAGACCCAGTACTTC
CDR3 protein: CASVSRQETQYF

V gene: TRBV29-1
D gene: TRBD1
clone size: -
J gene: TRBJ1-1
CDR3 DNA: TGCAGCGTTGCGGCAGGGGGTCGTACTGAAGCTTTCTTT
CDR3 protein: CSVAAGGRTEAFF

V gene: TRBV20-1
D gene: -
clone size: -
J gene: TRBJ2-7
CDR3 DNA: TGCAGTGCTAGAGCGGGGGTGCTGGCCCAGTACTTC
CDR3 protein: CSARAGVLAQYF